These T cell receptor beta chains were read from a single sample in a study of blood T cell repertoires in COVID-19. TCRdb's copy holds only in-frame clones and misses some; the assay was immunoSEQ multiplex PCR. The table has 150,000 to 200,000 clones, roughly 83% seen once. Sample: PBMCs or T cells enriched from blood (not recorded which). These receptor sequences come from a woman aged 60 to 75 who had recovered from COVID-19. Each CDR3 is given with its conserved first and last residue. The D gene is left open where the match is weak. Where a row states a size, it is once, few, many or the class of an expanded clone; other rows omit it.

TRBJ1-1	TRBV3-1/TRBV3-2	.	.	TGTGCCAGCAGCCAAGCTGGGGGGACTGAAGCTTTCTTT	CASSQAGGTEAFF
TRBJ1-2	TRBV2	.	TRBD1	TGTGCCAGCCGTCAGGGGGACTATGGCTACACCTTC	CASRQGDYGYTF
TRBJ2-7	TRBV13	.	TRBD2	TGTGCCAGCAGCTTAGGCGGGAGGGCCTCATCCTACGAGCAGTACTTC	CASSLGGRASSYEQYF
TRBJ2-7	TRBV28	.	TRBD2	TGTGCCAGCAGTTCGACGCCGGGACTAGCGTACGAGCAGTACTTC	CASSSTPGLAYEQYF
TRBJ2-7	TRBV28	.	TRBD2	TGTGCCAGCTCCTCGGGAGGGATCTCCTACGAGCAGTACTTC	CASSSGGISYEQYF
TRBJ1-1	TRBV18	.	.	TGTGCCAGCTCACCCACAACACAGGGCGTGAACACTGAAGCTTTCTTT	CASSPTTQGVNTEAFF
TRBJ1-2	TRBV10-2	.	.	TGCGCCAGCAGTGGCGGGCGTCCTAACTATGGCTACACCTTC	CASSGGRPNYGYTF
TRBJ2-7	TRBV11-2	many	.	TGTGCCAGCAGCTATTCCGTGGGAGCCTACGAGCAGTACTTC	CASSYSVGAYEQYF
TRBJ1-2	TRBV3-1/TRBV3-2	once	.	TGTGCCAGCAGCCAAGAACGGTGGAGTTCGTATGGCTACACCTTC	CASSQERWSSYGYTF
TRBJ2-4	TRBV12-5	.	.	TGTGCTAGTGGTTTGGTCCCCGACTTAAACATTCAGTACTTC	CASGLVPDLNIQYF
TRBJ2-4	TRBV11-2	.	TRBD2	TGTGCCAGCAGCCCCGGGACTAGGAACATTCAGTACTTC	CASSPGTRNIQYF
TRBJ1-5	TRBV4-1	.	TRBD1	TGCGCCAGCAGCCACAGGGACAGTAATCAGCCCCAGCATTTT	CASSHRDSNQPQHF
TRBJ1-2	TRBV2	.	.	TGTGCCAGCAGTGTAGAGACGTCTAGCCCCCACACCTTC	CASSVETSSPHTF
TRBJ1-1	TRBV5-1	.	.	TGCGCCAGCAGCTTGGCCCAAGGACAGAATGAAGCTTTCTTT	CASSLAQGQNEAFF
TRBJ1-1	TRBV5-1	.	.	TGCGCCGGAGGGGTGGTGAACACTGAAGCTTTCTTT	CAGGVVNTEAFF
TRBJ2-5	TRBV28	.	TRBD2	TGTGCCAGCAGTTCGATGCCGGGACCGGGGGGGGAGACCCAGTACTTC	CASSSMPGPGGETQYF
TRBJ2-7	TRBV27	.	TRBD2	TGTGCCAGCAGTTTACTAGCGGGGGCGTTGTACGAGCAGTACTTC	CASSLLAGALYEQYF
TRBJ1-2	TRBV28	once	TRBD1	TGTGCCAGCAGTTTTAGTACAGGGGGCCATGGCTACACCTTC	CASSFSTGGHGYTF